These 17 T cell receptor beta chains share one sample of origin, sequenced in a study of OX40 agonist ivuxolimab in advanced cancers. Data came from immunoSEQ multiplex PCR; TCRdb stores just in-frame clones and leaves some out. The data contain fewer than 90,000 clones, 93% of them seen just once; the ten biggest clones take up 6.2%. The source was CD4+ or CD8+ T cells sorted from blood, collected in a trial of the OX40 agonist ivuxolimab. The receptor source for this set is an adult with an advanced solid tumor such as melanoma, head and neck, liver or kidney cancer.

The chain recombines TRBV6-5 with TRBJ1-3; a weak D match, TRBD1 (5 bases). The CDR3 loop spans 15 amino acids. Germline CDR1 is MNHEY and CDR2 is SVGAGI. Trimming cost V 4 bases and J 0 bases, with 10 bases left between them. CDR3 sequence: CASSLEGTSGNTIYF. The CDR3 bases are TGTGCCAGCAGTTTGGAAGGGACCTCTGGAAACACCATATATTTT.

The genes are TRBV19 and TRBJ2-6; D remains ambiguous. In germline, CDR1 is LNHDA, CDR2 SQIVND (reference sequence). Trimming left V 0 bases short and J 1 base short, with 10 bases between. The CDR3 covers 17 residues. Written as DNA, the CDR3 is TGTGCCAGTAGTATAGATCTATGGACGTCTGGGGCCAACGTCCTGACTTTC. Its translation: CASSIDLWTSGANVLTF.

This CDR3 is CASTVGTSGGNTQYF. CDR3 bases: TGTGCCAGCACCGTGGGGACTAGCGGGGGGAATACGCAGTATTTT. The chain recombines TRBV9 with TRBJ2-3; 15 bases fit TRBD2. Unmatched junction bases numbered 6, after V lost 6 bases and J lost 7 bases. The germline gives CDR1 SGDLS, CDR2 YYNGEE. The CDR3 has 15 residues.

The chain employs TRBV27 and TRBJ2-2, with D maybe TRBD1 (6 bases). Germline V gives CDR1 MNHEY, CDR2 SMNVEV (reference sequence). The CDR3 has 16 residues. The germline V and J ends were trimmed by 6 bases and 1 base, with 15 bases remaining between them. CDR3 DNA sequence: TGTGCCAGCAGCCGATTGGGGGCTCTGAACACCGGGGAGCTGTTTTTT. It translates to CASSRLGALNTGELFF.

This chain connects TRBV5-4 to TRBJ2-4, with a possible D match to TRBD1 (5 bases). Germline V CDR1 and CDR2: SGHNT, YYREEE (reference sequence). V lost 4 bases and J lost 1, with 18 bases in between. The CDR3 is 17 amino acids. The CDR3: CASSLLISGWAKNIQYF. CDR3 coding DNA: TGTGCCAGCAGCCTCCTCATCTCAGGGTGGGCCAAAAACATTCAGTACTTC. Full variable domain (rest looked up from reference TRBV5-4 and TRBJ2-4): ETGVTQSPTHLIKTRGQQVTLRCSSQSGHNTVSWYQQALGQGPQFIFQYYREEENGRGNFPPRFSGLQFPNYSSELNVNALELDDSALYLCASSLLISGWAKNIQYFGAGTRLSVL.

This chain links TRBV4-1 with TRBJ1-2; weak D call: TRBD1 (5 bases). This CDR3 has 16 amino acids. Germline V gene data show CDR1 as MGHRA and CDR2 as YSYEKL. Trimming removed 0 bases from V and 8 bases from J, with 19 bases in between. The CDR3 DNA reads TGCGCCAGCAGCCAAGATCTCTATTCAGGGTATGGCGGCTACACCTTC. It codes for CASSQDLYSGYGGYTF.

The chain has TRBV2 and TRBJ2-1; maybe TRBD2 (6 bases). V gave up 8 bases and J gave up 5 bases, with 16 bases separating them. This CDR3 is built from 14 residues. CDR1 is SNHLY, CDR2 FYNNEI, per germline. In nucleotides, the CDR3 is TGTGCCAGCTTCGACCGGGAGATCCACAATGAGCAGTTCTTC. Its translation is CASFDREIHNEQFF.

The DNA of the CDR3 is TGTGCCAGCAGCTTTTCCTCGTACGAGCAGTACTTC. Protein sequence: CASSFSSYEQYF. This sequence joins TRBV11-2 and TRBJ2-7; D call uncertain. Germline lookup yields CDR1 SGHAT and CDR2 FQNNGV. The CDR3 covers 12 residues. V was cut by 3 bases and J by 4 bases, with 7 bases left in between.

The rearrangement joins TRBV5-8 to TRBJ2-5; the match to TRBD1 covers 8 bases. Losses at the gene ends were 0 bases for V and 4 bases for J; bases not matched to a gene: 8. Germline lookup yields CDR1 SGHTS and CDR2 YDEGEE. The length of the CDR3 is 16 residues. The CDR3 DNA reads as TGTGCCAGCAGCTTGGGTATGGACAGGGCCGGAGAGACCCAGTACTTC. This translates into CASSLGMDRAGETQYF.

The rearrangement joins TRBV27 to TRBJ2-7, with 7 bases fitting TRBD1. V lost 4 bases, J lost 5 bases, and 5 bases stayed unmatched. Germline CDR1 is MNHEY and CDR2 is SMNVEV (reference sequence). The CDR3 contains 13 residues. The CDR3 protein is CASSSTGYDEQYF. CDR3 coding DNA: TGTGCCAGCAGTTCGACAGGGTACGACGAGCAGTACTTC.

This sequence joins TRBV5-1 and TRBJ2-5; D ambiguous. The CDR3 has 15 residues. The V gene lost 4 bases and the J gene lost 5 bases, with 18 bases spanning the gap. Germline V gene lookup returns CDR1 SGHRS and CDR2 YFSETQ. CDR3 in DNA: TGCGCCAGCAGCCAATACCCGGACGGAAGGGAGACCCAGTACTTC. Its translation is CASSQYPDGRETQYF. Complete variable domain (other parts from reference TRBV5-1 and TRBJ2-5): KAGVTQTPRYLIKTRGQQVTLSCSPISGHRSVSWYQQTPGQGLQFLFEYFSETQRNKGNFPGRFSGRQFSNSRSEMNVSTLELGDSALYLCASSQYPDGRETQYFGPGTRLLVL.

The chain uses TRBV2 and TRBJ2-7; D may be TRBD1 or TRBD2 (5 bases each). V was pared by 8 bases and J by 7 bases, with 21 bases between. The CDR3 contains 14 residues. CDR1 is SNHLY, CDR2 FYNNEI, per germline. This chain's CDR3 is CASLGAEERREQYF. The DNA of the CDR3 is TGTGCCAGCCTCGGGGCAGAGGAGAGAAGGGAGCAGTACTTC.

The chain recombines TRBV19 with TRBJ1-5; D remains ambiguous. The CDR3 is made up of 16 amino acids. Between the trimmed V and J ends, which lost 2 bases and 2 bases, there was a span of 13 bases. Germline CDR1 reads LNHDA; CDR2 reads SQIVND (reference sequence). The chain's CDR3 is CASSISLGSGNQPQHF. CDR3 DNA sequence: TGTGCCAGTAGTATATCCCTAGGATCGGGCAATCAGCCCCAGCATTTT.

The rearrangement joins TRBV9 to TRBJ2-5, with D perhaps matching TRBD1 (5 bases). V gave up 3 bases and J gave up 1 base, with 13 bases separating them. Germline assignment: CDR1 SGDLS and CDR2 YYNGEE. The CDR3 extends over 15 amino acids. CDR3 sequence: CASSAQTGPQETQYF. The CDR3 nucleotides read TGTGCCAGCAGCGCACAAACAGGTCCCCAAGAGACCCAGTACTTC.

The chain is built from TRBV5-1 and TRBJ2-3, with D uncertain. CDR1 is SGHRS, CDR2 YFSETQ, per germline. Trimming pared 0 bases from V and 2 bases from J, leaving 7 bases between. The length of the CDR3 is 14 residues. The CDR3 bases are TGCGCCAGCAGCTTGGAAGGGCACACAGATACGCAGTATTTT. This sequence encodes CASSLEGHTDTQYF. Full variable domain (remainder filled in from reference TRBV5-1 and TRBJ2-3): KAGVTQTPRYLIKTRGQQVTLSCSPISGHRSVSWYQQTPGQGLQFLFEYFSETQRNKGNFPGRFSGRQFSNSRSEMNVSTLELGDSALYLCASSLEGHTDTQYFGPGTRLTVL.

This rearrangement joins TRBV5-1 to TRBJ1-1, with D possibly matching TRBD1 (6 bases). CDR3 length equals 16 residues. The V gene's germline CDR1 is SGHRS and CDR2 YFSETQ. V was pared by 6 bases and J by 6 bases, with 24 bases between. The CDR3 spells CASTNLFGTTYAEAFF. CDR3 nucleotide sequence: TGCGCCAGCACCAACCTCTTCGGGACAACGTATGCTGAAGCTTTCTTT.

In its sample, this clone was seen a few times. The chain carries TRBV19 and TRBJ2-7, with TRBD1 matching over 7 bases. CDR3 length: 14 amino acids. Losses at the gene ends were 6 bases for V and 2 bases for J; bases not matched to a gene: 7. CDR1 LNHDA and CDR2 SQIVND come from the germline V gene (reference sequence). Here the CDR3 DNA reads TGTGCCAGTAGCTGGACAGGTCGAACCTACGAGCAGTACTTC. It specifies CASSWTGRTYEQYF.